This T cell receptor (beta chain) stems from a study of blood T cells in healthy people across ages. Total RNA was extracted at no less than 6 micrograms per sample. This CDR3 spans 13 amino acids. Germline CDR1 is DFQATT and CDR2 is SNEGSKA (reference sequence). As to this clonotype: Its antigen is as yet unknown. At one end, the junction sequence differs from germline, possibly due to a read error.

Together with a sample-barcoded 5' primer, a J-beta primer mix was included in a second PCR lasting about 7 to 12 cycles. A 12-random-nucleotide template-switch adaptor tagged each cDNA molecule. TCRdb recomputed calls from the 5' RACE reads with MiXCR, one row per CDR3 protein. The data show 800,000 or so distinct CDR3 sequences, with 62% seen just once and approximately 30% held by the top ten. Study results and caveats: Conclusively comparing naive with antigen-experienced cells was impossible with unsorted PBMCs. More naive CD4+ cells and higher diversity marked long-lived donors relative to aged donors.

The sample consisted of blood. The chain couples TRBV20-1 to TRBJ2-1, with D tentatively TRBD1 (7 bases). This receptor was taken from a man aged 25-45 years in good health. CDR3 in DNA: TGCAGTGCTGGCGGACTGCAGGGGGGCCGCGAGTACTTC. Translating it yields CSAGGLQGGREYF.